The T cell receptor beta chain under discussion was sequenced for a study of T cell responses to AZD1222 COVID-19 vaccine. Study-wide points: Seropositive at baseline were only 5 or 6 AZD1222 recipients. Donors were mostly white British, more females; clonal diversity possibly underestimated. Mapped onto spike, vaccine-associated CD4 TCRs spanned it and were dominant at 160-218 and 743-854.

The table came from immunoSEQ multiplex PCR; TCRdb's copy has only in-frame clones and leaves some out. The data hold roughly 120,000 clones, with roughly nine tenths observed a single time. As to this clone: Its antigen is as yet unknown.

From germline, CDR1 is DFQATT and CDR2 SNEGSKA (reference sequence). V was trimmed by 3 bases and J by 6 bases, leaving 4 bases between them. The CDR3 consists of 10 residues. The J gene is TRBJ2-3, the V gene TRBV20-1; D not certain. The TCR comes from an adult in good health. The sequences come from peripheral blood, collected on day 0 of AZD1222 vaccination. This CDR3 is CSASEDTQYF. The CDR3 bases are TGCAGTGCTAGTGAGGATACGCAGTATTTT.